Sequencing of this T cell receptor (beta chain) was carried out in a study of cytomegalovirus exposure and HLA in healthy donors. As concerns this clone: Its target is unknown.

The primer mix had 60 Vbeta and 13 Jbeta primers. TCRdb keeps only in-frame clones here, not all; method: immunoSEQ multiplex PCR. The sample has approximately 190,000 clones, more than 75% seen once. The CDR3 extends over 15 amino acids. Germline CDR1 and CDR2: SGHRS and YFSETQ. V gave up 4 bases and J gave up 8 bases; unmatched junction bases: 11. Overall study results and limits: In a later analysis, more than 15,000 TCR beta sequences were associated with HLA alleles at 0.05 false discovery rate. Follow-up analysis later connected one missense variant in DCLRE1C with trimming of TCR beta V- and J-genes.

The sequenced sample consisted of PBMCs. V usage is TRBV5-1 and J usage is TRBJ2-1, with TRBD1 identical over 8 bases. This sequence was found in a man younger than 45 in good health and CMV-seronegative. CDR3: CASSRQGKVSDEQFF. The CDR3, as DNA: TGCGCCAGCAGCAGACAGGGGAAGGTCAGCGATGAGCAGTTCTTC.